The clone carrying this TCR beta chain was found a few times. This CDR3 spans 15 amino acids. Germline V gene data show CDR1 as SGHRS and CDR2 as YFSETQ. Trimming stripped 7 bases from V and 0 bases from J, with 13 bases between. These data come from a study of blood T cell repertoires in COVID-19. Study information: Sources were T cells, B-cell-depleted T cells, or PBMCs; the material itself was cDNA or gDNA.

Either two negative PCRs, clearance, or symptom resolution qualified Cohort 3 donors as recovered. Only in-frame clones appear in the TCRdb table, and some are missing; sequencing was by immunoSEQ multiplex PCR. The table has about 330,000 clones, about 90% seen once; the top ten hold 5.5% to 7%. The origin of this receptor is a woman in her 30s who had recovered from COVID-19. The chain employs TRBV5-1 and TRBJ1-4; D not resolved. Sequencing was performed on PBMCs or T cells enriched from blood (not recorded which). As DNA, the CDR3 is TGCGCCAGCCGACGGGAAGCAGCAACTAATGAAAAACTGTTTTTT. This translates into CASRREAATNEKLFF.